The subject of this entry is one T cell receptor beta chain. Its antigen is undetermined. Here immunoSEQ multiplex PCR was the method, and the copy in TCRdb shows in-frame clones only, minus some. This sample has about 43,000 clones, with 90% to 95% found just once. The CDR3 is made up of 15 amino acids. V dropped 1 base and J dropped 4 bases, with 8 bases sitting between them. CDR1 is LNHDA, CDR2 SQIVND, per germline (reference sequence). This sample was included in a study of T cells in localized non-small cell lung cancer. The study's findings and limits: Longer overall survival accompanied higher blood T cell density. Because researchers sequenced only one region of the tumor, heterogeneity is still possible. Uninvolved adjacent lung had the highest recorded T cell clonality, with tumor below it. In adjacent lung appeared a median around 55 of the top 100 tumor clones.

The J gene is TRBJ2-6, the V gene TRBV19; D ambiguous. The receptor comes from a woman aged 40 to 75 with stage II lung adenocarcinoma. The sequenced sample was PBMCs, obtained before any cancer treatment. CDR3 protein: CASSIGLWGANVLTF. The CDR3 coding sequence is TGTGCCAGTAGTATAGGGCTATGGGGGGCCAACGTCCTGACTTTC.